Shown below are 6 T cell receptor beta chains from a single sample sequenced in a study of shared clonotypes between healthy human individuals. Here immunoSEQ multiplex PCR was the method, and the copy in TCRdb shows in-frame clones only, minus some. The table includes roughly 220,000 clones, 60% to 80% detected once. Source material: memory CD4+ T cells sorted from blood. Subset indicated: CD45RA-negative fraction. The receptors originated from a man aged 25 to 40 in good health.

The V call is TRBV14, the J call TRBJ2-3, with 9 bases matching TRBD1. The CDR3 totals 15 residues. Trimming cost V 3 bases and J 2 bases; bases outside gene matches: 3. Looked up from germline, CDR1 is SGHDN and CDR2 is FVKESK. CDR3 residues: CASSHWDRDTDTQYF. CDR3 nucleotide sequence: TGTGCCAGCAGCCATTGGGACAGGGACACAGATACGCAGTATTTT.

This clone was picked up one time. It may be a read error: a sequence one base away is much more abundant. This specimen includes other DNA sequences encoding the same CDR3. The rearrangement joins TRBV5-5 to TRBJ2-1; possible D gene TRBD1, 5 bases. This CDR3 has 15 residues. Germline V gene data show CDR1 as SGHKS and CDR2 as YYEKEE (reference sequence). The CDR3 bases are TGTGCTAGCAGTTCGGACATCGTCTCCTACAATGAGCAGTTCTTC. Translation gives CASSSDIVSYNEQFF. The full variable domain, its missing parts supplied by reference TRBV5-5 and TRBJ2-1, is DAGVTQSPTHLIKTRGQQVTLRCSPISGHKSVSWYQQVLGQGPQFIFQYYEKEERGRGNFPDRFSARQFPNYSSELNVNALLLGDSALYLCASSSDIVSYNEQFFGPGTRLTVL.

This clone appeared many times. CDR3 DNA sequence: TGTGCCAGCACCCCCGGGACAGGGTCCTATGGCTACACCTTC. This sequence encodes CASTPGTGSYGYTF. The rearrangement uses TRBV6-1 and TRBJ1-2, with 9 nucleotides matching TRBD1. Germline values: CDR1 MNHNS, CDR2 SASEGT. J lost 4 bases, V lost 7 bases, and 7 bases had no gene match. This CDR3 spans 14 amino acids.

V is TRBV14 and J is TRBJ1-2; 7 bases match TRBD1. CDR1 is SGHDN, CDR2 FVKESK, per germline. The V segment lost 0 bases and the J segment 9 bases; nucleotides outside the gene matches: 7. This CDR3 spans 14 amino acids. The CDR3 coding sequence is TGTGCCAGCAGCCAAGATTTAGGGACAGCTCGCTACACCTTC. It codes for CASSQDLGTARYTF.

The J gene is TRBJ2-7, the V gene TRBV19; 7 bases map to TRBD1. Germline values: CDR1 LNHDA, CDR2 SQIVND (reference sequence). V trimming: 2 bases; J trimming: 3 bases; junction bases outside the gene matches: 4. This CDR3 has 14 residues. CDR3 sequence: CASSITRGLYEQYF. The CDR3 region has the DNA TGTGCCAGTAGTATAACGAGGGGGCTCTACGAGCAGTACTTC.

The chain joins TRBV7-2 to TRBJ1-4; D unclear. The CDR3 is made up of 15 amino acids. The V gene's germline CDR1 is SGHTA and CDR2 FQGNSA. V was clipped by 1 base and J by 3 bases, with 9 bases between them. CDR3 nucleotide sequence: TGTGCCAGCAGCTTAGAAAGGTTTTCTAATGAAAAACTGTTTTTT. It translates to CASSLERFSNEKLFF. Looking up the rest from reference TRBV7-2 and TRBJ1-4 gives the full variable domain: GAGVSQSPSNKVTEKGKDVELRCDPISGHTALYWYRQSLGQGLEFLIYFQGNSAPDKSGLPSDRFSAERTGGSVSTLTIQRTQQEDSAVYLCASSLERFSNEKLFFGSGTQLSVL.